This section outlines one T cell receptor (beta chain) sequence together with its context. Those who participated ranged in age from 18 to 89 years and resided in about two dozen US areas. Participants reported their clinical history, and cohort assignment relied on those reports. The data are from a study of blood T cell repertoires in COVID-19. CDR1 and CDR2 (germline): SGHAT, FQNNGV. The CDR3 is 16 residues long. V was trimmed by 1 base and J by 0 bases, leaving 10 bases between them. Study processing details: Amplification of reference gene primers was used by the study to estimate nucleated cell counts. The method was immunoSEQ multiplex PCR; TCRdb's version includes in-frame clones alone and lacks a portion of them. V and J calls and clone size are given by that table; D and trimming were obtained from the DNA. The data show under 300,000 clones, with over 75% seen just once and around 16% held by the top ten.

The J gene is TRBJ2-1, the V gene TRBV11-2; D perhaps matches TRBD1 (6 bases). The sequenced material came from PBMCs or T cells enriched from blood (not recorded which). This TCR was sampled from a young man who had recovered from COVID-19. The CDR3 nucleotides are TGTGCCAGCAGCTTAGGCCCCAGGGGCTCCTACAATGAGCAGTTCTTC. Encoded protein: CASSLGPRGSYNEQFF.